The T cell receptor (beta chain) described here comes from a study of OX40 agonist ivuxolimab in advanced cancers. Background on the study: People in dose escalation had one of these cancers: hepatocellular carcinoma, melanoma, renal cell or head and neck cancer. Notes on the study in general: More expanded clones were found, on average, in CD8+ than in CD4+ T cells.

The method was immunoSEQ multiplex PCR; TCRdb's version includes in-frame clones alone and lacks a portion of them. In the table there are some 98,000 clones, 85% to 95% of which are singletons. At cycle 4 day 1, cycle 7 day 1, and baseline, blood was sampled. On this clone itself: Its antigen is still unknown.

The germline V gene has CDR1 MNHEY and CDR2 SVGAGI. The germline V and J ends were trimmed by 7 bases and 9 bases, with 10 bases remaining between them. This CDR3 is built from 11 residues. The receptor was derived from an adult with an advanced solid tumor such as melanoma, head and neck, liver or kidney cancer. The sequenced sample was CD4+ or CD8+ T cells sorted from blood, obtained in a trial of the OX40 agonist ivuxolimab. This chain joins TRBV6-5 and TRBJ1-5; D remains unclear. The DNA of the CDR3 is TGTGCCAGCACCTCGATCGGGCCCCAGCATTTT. It translates to CASTSIGPQHF.